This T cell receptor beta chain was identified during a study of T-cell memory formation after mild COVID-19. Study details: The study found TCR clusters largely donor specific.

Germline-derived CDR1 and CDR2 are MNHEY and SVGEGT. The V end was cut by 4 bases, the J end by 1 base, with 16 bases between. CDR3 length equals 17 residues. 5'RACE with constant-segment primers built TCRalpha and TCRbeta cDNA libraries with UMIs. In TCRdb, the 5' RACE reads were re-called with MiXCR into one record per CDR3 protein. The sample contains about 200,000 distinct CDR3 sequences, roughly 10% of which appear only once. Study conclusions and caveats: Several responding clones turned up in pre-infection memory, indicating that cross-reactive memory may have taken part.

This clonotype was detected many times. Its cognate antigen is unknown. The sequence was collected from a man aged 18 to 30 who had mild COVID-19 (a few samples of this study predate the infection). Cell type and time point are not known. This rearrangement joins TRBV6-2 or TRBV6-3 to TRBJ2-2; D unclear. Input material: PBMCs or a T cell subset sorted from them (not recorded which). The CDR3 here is CASSSRPSRLNTGELFF. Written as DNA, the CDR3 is TGTGCCAGCAGTTCCCGCCCATCTAGACTGAACACCGGGGAGCTGTTTTTT.